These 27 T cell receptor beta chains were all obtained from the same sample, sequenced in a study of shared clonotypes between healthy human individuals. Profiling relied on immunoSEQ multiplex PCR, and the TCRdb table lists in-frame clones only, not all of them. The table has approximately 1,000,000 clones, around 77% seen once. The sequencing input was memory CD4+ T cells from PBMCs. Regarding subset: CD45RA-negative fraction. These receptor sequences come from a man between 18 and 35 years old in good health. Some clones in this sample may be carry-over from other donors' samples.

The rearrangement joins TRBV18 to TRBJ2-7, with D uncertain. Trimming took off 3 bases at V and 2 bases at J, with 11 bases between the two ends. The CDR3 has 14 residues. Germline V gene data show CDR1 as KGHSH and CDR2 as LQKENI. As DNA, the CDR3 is TGTGCCAGCTCACCCAGGCAGGCCGCCTACGAGCAGTACTTC. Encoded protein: CASSPRQAAYEQYF.

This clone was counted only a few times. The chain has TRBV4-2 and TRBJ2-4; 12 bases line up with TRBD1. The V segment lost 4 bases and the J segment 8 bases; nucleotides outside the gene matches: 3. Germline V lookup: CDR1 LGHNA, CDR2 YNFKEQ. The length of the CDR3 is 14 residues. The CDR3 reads CASSPGQGADIQYF. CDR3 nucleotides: TGTGCCAGCAGCCCGGGACAGGGGGCGGACATTCAGTACTTC.

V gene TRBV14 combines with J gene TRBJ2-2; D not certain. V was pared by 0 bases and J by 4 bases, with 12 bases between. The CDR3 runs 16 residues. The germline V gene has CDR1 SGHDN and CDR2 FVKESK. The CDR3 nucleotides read TGTGCCAGCAGCCAAGAGGGTAGCAAGTCCACCGGGGAGCTGTTTTTT. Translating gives CASSQEGSKSTGELFF.

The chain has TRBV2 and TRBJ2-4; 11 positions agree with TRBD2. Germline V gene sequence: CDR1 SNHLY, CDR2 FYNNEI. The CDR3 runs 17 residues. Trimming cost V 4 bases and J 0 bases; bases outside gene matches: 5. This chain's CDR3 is CASSGIAGGRAKNIQYF. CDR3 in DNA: TGTGCCAGCAGTGGGATAGCGGGAGGGAGAGCCAAAAACATTCAGTACTTC. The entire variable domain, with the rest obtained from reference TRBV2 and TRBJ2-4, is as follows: EPEVTQTPSHQVTQMGQEVILRCVPISNHLYFYWYRQILGQKVEFLVSFYNNEISEKSEIFDDQFSVERPDGSNFTLKIRSTKLEDSAMYFCASSGIAGGRAKNIQYFGAGTRLSVL.

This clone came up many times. The CDR3 nucleotides are TGTGCCACCAGCCCCTTTTGGCCCGGGGAGCTGTTTTTT. Translation: CATSPFWPGELFF. The V gene is TRBV15, the J gene TRBJ2-2, with D uncertain. The V end was cut by 5 bases, the J end by 6 bases, with 10 bases between. CDR1 is LNHNV and CDR2 is YYDKDF in the germline V gene (reference sequence). This CDR3 has 13 residues.

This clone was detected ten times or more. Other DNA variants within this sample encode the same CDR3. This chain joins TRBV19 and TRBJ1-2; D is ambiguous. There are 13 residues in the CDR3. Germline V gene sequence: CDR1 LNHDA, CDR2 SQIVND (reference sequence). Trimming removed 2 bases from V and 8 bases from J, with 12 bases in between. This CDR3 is CASSITGRYGYTF. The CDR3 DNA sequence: TGTGCCAGTAGTATAACTGGGAGATACGGCTACACCTTC.

CDR3 sequence reads: CASSQYTSGKEFF. The CDR3, as DNA: TGTGCCAGCAGCCAGTACACCAGCGGGAAAGAATTCTTC. J is TRBJ2-1 and V is TRBV6-1; the match to TRBD2 covers 7 bases. The trim removed 6 bases at V and 16 bases at J, leaving 15 bases unmatched. CDR1 is MNHNS, CDR2 SASEGT, per germline. The CDR3 runs to 13 residues.

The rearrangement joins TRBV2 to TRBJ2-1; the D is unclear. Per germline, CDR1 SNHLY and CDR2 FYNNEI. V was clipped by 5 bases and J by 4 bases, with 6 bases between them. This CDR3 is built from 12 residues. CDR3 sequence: CASSWDYNEQFF. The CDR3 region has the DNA TGTGCCAGCAGTTGGGATTACAATGAGCAGTTCTTC.

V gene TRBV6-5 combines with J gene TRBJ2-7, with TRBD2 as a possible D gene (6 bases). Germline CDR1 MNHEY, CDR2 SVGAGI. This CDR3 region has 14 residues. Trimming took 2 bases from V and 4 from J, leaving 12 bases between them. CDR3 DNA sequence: TGTGCCAGCAGTTACGGACTGGAGGGGTACGAGCAGTACTTC. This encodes CASSYGLEGYEQYF.

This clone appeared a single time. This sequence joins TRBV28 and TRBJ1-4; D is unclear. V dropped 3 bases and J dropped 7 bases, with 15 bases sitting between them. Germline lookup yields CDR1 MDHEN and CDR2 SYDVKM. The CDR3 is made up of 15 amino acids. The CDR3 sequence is CASSFGRTESEKLFF. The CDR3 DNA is TGTGCCAGCAGTTTCGGACGGACCGAGAGTGAAAAACTGTTTTTT.

CDR3 sequence (DNA): TGTGCCGGCCGGGGTAGCGGGATCTCAGATACGCAGTATTTT. Residues: CAGRGSGISDTQYF. The chain is built from TRBV5-4 and TRBJ2-3; 8 positions agree with TRBD2. This CDR3 contains 14 residues. V shed 10 bases, J shed 4 bases, and the junction held 11 bases outside the gene matches. CDR1 and CDR2 (germline): SGHNT, YYREEE (reference sequence).

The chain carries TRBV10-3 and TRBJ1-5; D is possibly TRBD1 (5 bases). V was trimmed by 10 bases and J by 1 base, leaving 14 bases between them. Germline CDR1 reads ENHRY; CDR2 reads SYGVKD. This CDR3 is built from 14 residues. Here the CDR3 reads CATGREGSNQPQHF. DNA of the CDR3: TGTGCCACGGGCAGGGAGGGGAGCAATCAGCCCCAGCATTTT.

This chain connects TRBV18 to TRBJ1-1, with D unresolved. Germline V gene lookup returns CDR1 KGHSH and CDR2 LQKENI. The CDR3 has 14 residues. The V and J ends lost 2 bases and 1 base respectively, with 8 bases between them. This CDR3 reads CASSPITKNTEAFF. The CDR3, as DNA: TGTGCCAGCTCACCAATAACAAAGAACACTGAAGCTTTCTTT.

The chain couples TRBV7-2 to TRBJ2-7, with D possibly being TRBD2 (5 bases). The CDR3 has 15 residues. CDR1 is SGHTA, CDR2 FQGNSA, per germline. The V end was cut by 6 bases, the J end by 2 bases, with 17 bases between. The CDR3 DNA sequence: TGTGCCAGCAGACTAGGATCCACCGGGCCCTACGAGCAGTACTTC. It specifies CASRLGSTGPYEQYF.

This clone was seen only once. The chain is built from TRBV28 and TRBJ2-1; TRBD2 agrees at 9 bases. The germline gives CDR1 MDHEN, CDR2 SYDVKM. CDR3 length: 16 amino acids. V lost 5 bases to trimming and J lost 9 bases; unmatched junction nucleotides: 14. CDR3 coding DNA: TGTGCCAGCAGTCAGATTAGCGGGAGACCCCGGAGTGAGCAGTTCTTC. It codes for CASSQISGRPRSEQFF. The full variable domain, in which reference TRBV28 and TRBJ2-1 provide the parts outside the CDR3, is DVKVTQSSRYLVKRTGEKVFLECVQDMDHENMFWYRQDPGLGLRLIYFSYDVKMKEKGDIPEGYSVSREKKERFSLILESASTNQTSMYLCASSQISGRPRSEQFFGPGTRLTVL.

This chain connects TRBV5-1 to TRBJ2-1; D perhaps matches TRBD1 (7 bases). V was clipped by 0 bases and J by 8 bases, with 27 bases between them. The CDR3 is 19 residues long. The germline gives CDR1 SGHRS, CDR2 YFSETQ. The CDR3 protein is CASSLDKRSRGRWADEQFF. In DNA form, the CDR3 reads TGCGCCAGCAGCTTGGATAAGCGCTCCAGGGGGAGGTGGGCGGATGAGCAGTTCTTC.

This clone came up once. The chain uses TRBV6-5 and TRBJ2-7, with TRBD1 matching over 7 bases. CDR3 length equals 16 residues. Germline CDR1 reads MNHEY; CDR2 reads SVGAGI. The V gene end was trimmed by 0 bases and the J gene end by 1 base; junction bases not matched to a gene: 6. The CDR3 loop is CASSYSNPGQSYEQYF. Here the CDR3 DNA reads TGTGCCAGCAGTTACTCGAATCCGGGACAGTCCTACGAGCAGTACTTC.

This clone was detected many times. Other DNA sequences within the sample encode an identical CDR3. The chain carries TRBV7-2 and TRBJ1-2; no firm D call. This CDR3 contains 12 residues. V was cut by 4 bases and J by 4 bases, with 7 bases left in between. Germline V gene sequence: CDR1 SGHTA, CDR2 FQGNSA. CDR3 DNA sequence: TGTGCCAGCAGCTCAGTAGGCTATGGCTACACCTTC. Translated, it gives CASSSVGYGYTF. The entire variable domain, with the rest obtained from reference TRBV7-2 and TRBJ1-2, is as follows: GAGVSQSPSNKVTEKGKDVELRCDPISGHTALYWYRQSLGQGLEFLIYFQGNSAPDKSGLPSDRFSAERTGGSVSTLTIQRTQQEDSAVYLCASSSVGYGYTFGSGTRLTVV.

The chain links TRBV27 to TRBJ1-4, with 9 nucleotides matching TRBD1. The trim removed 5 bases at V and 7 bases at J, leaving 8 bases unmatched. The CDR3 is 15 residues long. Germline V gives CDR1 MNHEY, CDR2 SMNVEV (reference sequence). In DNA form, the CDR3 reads TGTGCCAGCAGTCCCCGGGACAGGGCGGGTGAAAAACTGTTTTTT. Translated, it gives CASSPRDRAGEKLFF.

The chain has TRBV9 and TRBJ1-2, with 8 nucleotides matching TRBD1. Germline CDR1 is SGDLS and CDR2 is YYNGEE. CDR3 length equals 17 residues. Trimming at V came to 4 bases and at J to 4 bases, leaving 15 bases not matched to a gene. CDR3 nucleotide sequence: TGTGCCAGCAGCCCTGGACAGGGAGGGGGAAAACTCTATGGCTACACCTTC. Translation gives CASSPGQGGGKLYGYTF.

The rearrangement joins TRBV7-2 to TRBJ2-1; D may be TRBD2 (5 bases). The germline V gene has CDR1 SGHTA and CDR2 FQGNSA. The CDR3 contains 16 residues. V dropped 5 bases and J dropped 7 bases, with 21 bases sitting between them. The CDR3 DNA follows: TGTGCCAGCAGCCCCTCTTCCAGTACGCGGGTGAATGAGCAGTTCTTC. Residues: CASSPSSSTRVNEQFF. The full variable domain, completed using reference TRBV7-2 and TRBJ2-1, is GAGVSQSPSNKVTEKGKDVELRCDPISGHTALYWYRQSLGQGLEFLIYFQGNSAPDKSGLPSDRFSAERTGGSVSTLTIQRTQQEDSAVYLCASSPSSSTRVNEQFFGPGTRLTVL.

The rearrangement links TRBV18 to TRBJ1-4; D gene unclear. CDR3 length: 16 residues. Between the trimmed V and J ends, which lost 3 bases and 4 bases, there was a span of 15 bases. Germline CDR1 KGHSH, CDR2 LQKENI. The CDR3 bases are TGTGCCAGCTCACCCGCAGACCCCGGGTTTAATGAAAAACTGTTTTTT. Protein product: CASSPADPGFNEKLFF.

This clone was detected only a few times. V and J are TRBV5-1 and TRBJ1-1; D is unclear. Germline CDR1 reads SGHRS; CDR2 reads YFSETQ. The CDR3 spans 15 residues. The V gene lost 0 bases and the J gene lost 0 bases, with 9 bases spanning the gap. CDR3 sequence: CASSLVDVVNTEAFF. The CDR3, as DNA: TGCGCCAGCAGCTTGGTAGACGTCGTGAACACTGAAGCTTTCTTT.

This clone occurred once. The CDR3 bases are TGTGCCAGCAGCCCGGGGACAGAGGCAGATACGCAGTATTTT. It is translated as CASSPGTEADTQYF. The chain has TRBV7-2 and TRBJ2-3, with 7 bases identical to TRBD1. Germline V CDR1 and CDR2: SGHTA, FQGNSA. The CDR3 spans 14 residues. J lost 4 bases, V lost 5 bases, and 6 bases had no gene match.

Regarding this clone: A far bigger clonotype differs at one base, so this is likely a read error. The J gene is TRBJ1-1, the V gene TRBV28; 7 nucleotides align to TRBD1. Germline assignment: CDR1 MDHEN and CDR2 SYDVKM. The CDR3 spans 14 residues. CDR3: CASRVGQTNTEASF. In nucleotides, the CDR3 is TGTGCCAGCAGGGTGGGACAGACCAACACTGAAGCTTCCTTT.

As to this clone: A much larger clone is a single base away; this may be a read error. CDR3 nucleotides: TGTGCCAGCAGCTTCCGGGGCACAGATACGCAGTATTTT. It is translated as CASSFRGTDTQYF. The chain uses TRBV7-3 and TRBJ2-3; D not resolved. This CDR3 is 13 amino acids long. The germline V and J ends were trimmed by 3 bases and 1 base, with 5 bases remaining between them. Per germline, CDR1 SGHTA and CDR2 FQGTGA.

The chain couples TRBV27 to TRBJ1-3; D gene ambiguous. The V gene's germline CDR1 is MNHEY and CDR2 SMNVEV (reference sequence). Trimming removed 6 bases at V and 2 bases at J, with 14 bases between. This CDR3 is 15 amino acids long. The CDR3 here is CASRARGVAGNTIYF. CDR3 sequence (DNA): TGTGCCAGCAGGGCCCGGGGAGTGGCTGGAAACACCATATATTTT.